These 13 T cell receptor beta chains were all obtained from the same sample, sequenced in a study of OX40 agonist ivuxolimab in advanced cancers. Only in-frame clones appear in the TCRdb table, and some are missing; sequencing was by immunoSEQ multiplex PCR. The sample contains over 30,000 clones, 65% to 90% of which appear only once. The starting material was CD4+ or CD8+ T cells sorted from blood, obtained in a trial of the OX40 agonist ivuxolimab. These receptors were taken from an adult with an advanced solid tumor such as melanoma, head and neck, liver or kidney cancer.

The sample holds a few counts of this clone. J is TRBJ1-6 and V is TRBV7-2; D not certain. Trimming left V 3 bases short and J 5 bases short, with 2 bases between. The CDR3 is 12 amino acids. Germline V gene sequence: CDR1 SGHTA, CDR2 FQGNSA. The DNA for the CDR3 is TGTGCCAGCAGCTTTAATAATTCACCCCTCCACTTT. This gives the protein CASSFNNSPLHF. Full variable domain (rest looked up from reference TRBV7-2 and TRBJ1-6): GAGVSQSPSNKVTEKGKDVELRCDPISGHTALYWYRQSLGQGLEFLIYFQGNSAPDKSGLPSDRFSAERTGGSVSTLTIQRTQQEDSAVYLCASSFNNSPLHFGNGTRLTVT.

The chain joins TRBV13 to TRBJ1-1; D is possibly TRBD1 (5 bases). The V end was cut by 5 bases, the J end by 5 bases, with 12 bases between. Looked up from germline, CDR1 is PRHDT and CDR2 is FYEKMQ (reference sequence). This CDR3 contains 13 residues. CDR3 amino acids: CASSQGPVTEAFF. The CDR3, as DNA: TGTGCCAGCAGCCAGGGCCCCGTAACTGAAGCTTTCTTT.

This sequence joins TRBV4-2 and TRBJ1-1, with D uncertain. The length of the CDR3 is 15 residues. The V end was cut by 0 bases, the J end by 3 bases, with 11 bases between. CDR1 and CDR2 (germline): LGHNA, YNFKEQ. Written as DNA, the CDR3 is TGTGCCAGCAGCCAAGATTCCCACAGAGACACTGAAGCTTTCTTT. The encoded protein is CASSQDSHRDTEAFF.

Here the CDR3 reads CASSQAGRIVTEAFF. The CDR3 nucleotides are TGTGCCAGCAGCCAAGCTGGGAGGATAGTCACTGAAGCTTTCTTT. V is TRBV14 and J is TRBJ1-1; D call uncertain. Germline V lookup: CDR1 SGHDN, CDR2 FVKESK. The CDR3 contains 15 residues. Trimming took 1 base from V and 4 from J, leaving 13 bases between them.

The chain is built from TRBV9 and TRBJ2-2; D is unclear. This CDR3 region has 16 residues. The V end was cut by 0 bases, the J end by 6 bases, with 15 bases between. CDR1 SGDLS and CDR2 YYNGEE come from the germline V gene. For the CDR3, the DNA is TGTGCCAGCAGCGTAGAGGAACAGTCCCTGGCCGGGGAGCTGTTTTTT. Translation gives CASSVEEQSLAGELFF.

CDR3 region: CAISPVDILSWEQYF. DNA for the CDR3: TGTGCCATCAGCCCCGTCGACATTCTCTCGTGGGAGCAGTACTTC. V is TRBV10-3 and J is TRBJ2-7; D call uncertain. The CDR3 contains 15 residues. Trimming shortened V by 6 bases and J by 7 bases, and 22 bases separated the two germline ends. In germline, CDR1 is ENHRY, CDR2 SYGVKD.

This chain uses TRBV30 with TRBJ2-7; D is unresolved. Trimming removed 5 bases from V and 3 bases from J, with 14 bases in between. From germline, CDR1 is GTSNPN and CDR2 SVGIG (reference sequence). The CDR3 totals 13 residues. The CDR3 DNA reads as TGTGCCTGGGTGGCGGCGGACGACTACGAGCAGTACTTC. Residues: CAWVAADDYEQYF.

V usage is TRBV5-1 and J usage is TRBJ2-3, with 11 bases aligning to TRBD1. Germline CDR1 SGHRS, CDR2 YFSETQ. V was clipped by 2 bases and J by 4 bases; unmatched bases: 3. The CDR3 extends over 15 amino acids. In DNA form, the CDR3 reads TGCGCCAGCAGCTTACCGGGACAGGGGGCAGATACGCAGTATTTT. It translates to CASSLPGQGADTQYF.

Details on this clone: The junction shows a germline mismatch at one end, possibly a read error. The rearrangement links TRBV7-7 to TRBJ2-2; no reliable D call. The germline V gene has CDR1 SSHAT and CDR2 FNYEAQ (reference sequence). This CDR3 comprises 15 residues. The CDR3 loop is CASSPWGPNTGELFF. CDR3 nucleotide sequence: TGTGCTAGCAGCCCGTGGGGTCCGAACACCGGGGAGCTGTTTTTT.

The chain joins TRBV18 to TRBJ2-1; D gene uncertain. Trimming pared 2 bases from V and 6 bases from J, leaving 8 bases between. Per the germline V gene, CDR1 is KGHSH and CDR2 is LQKENI. The CDR3 sequence is 13 residues long. CDR3 sequence reads: CASSPAGRNEQFF. The DNA of the CDR3 is TGTGCCAGCTCACCAGCCGGCCGCAATGAGCAGTTCTTC.

The rearrangement joins TRBV10-2 to TRBJ1-6; tentative D call: TRBD1 (6 bases). Per the germline V gene, CDR1 is WSHSY and CDR2 is SAAADI. V gave up 7 bases and J gave up 9 bases, with 19 bases separating them. The CDR3 is 15 residues long. CDR3 coding DNA: TGCGCCAGCACCCGAGGGGGGCAGCGAGGTTCACCCCTCCACTTT. Translating gives CASTRGGQRGSPLHF.

This rearrangement joins TRBV19 to TRBJ1-5; D is undetermined. Germline values: CDR1 LNHDA, CDR2 SQIVND (reference sequence). This CDR3 is built from 12 residues. The V and J ends lost 4 bases and 4 bases respectively, with 5 bases between them. The CDR3 region has the DNA TGTGCCAGTAGTAACATTAATCAGCCCCAGCATTTT. Translation gives CASSNINQPQHF.

The CDR3, as DNA: TGTGCCAGCAGCCATGGACTAGCGGGTTCCTACGAGCAGTACTTC. Translation: CASSHGLAGSYEQYF. The J gene is TRBJ2-7, the V gene TRBV5-6; 11 nucleotides match TRBD2. With V trimmed by 4 bases and J by 1 base, 4 bases remained unmatched. Looked up from germline, CDR1 is SGHDT and CDR2 is YYEEEE. The CDR3 is 15 amino acids.